This T cell receptor beta chain derives from a study of T cells after yellow fever vaccination. TCRdb re-called the 5' RACE reads with MiXCR, one entry per CDR3 protein. Altogether approximately 600,000 distinct CDR3 sequences are present, roughly an eighth being singletons, with the ten largest covering under 15%. This clonotype was detected only once. Its specificity is unknown. The CDR3 extends over 13 amino acids. CDR1 and CDR2 (germline): DFQATT, SNEGSKA (reference sequence). Trimming left V 4 bases short and J 2 bases short, with 12 bases between. Study outcomes and limitations: Across the CD4 and CD8 compartments, a small share of clonotypes was present in both. Detected again after the booster were most primary-vaccination clones, at 95% to 98% CD4 and about 90% CD8.

The receptor's source is a young man who received the YFV17D yellow fever vaccine. This specimen consisted of PBMCs, obtained on the day of the yellow fever booster vaccination. The rearrangement links TRBV20-1 to TRBJ2-7; D perhaps matches TRBD1 (5 bases). In DNA form, the CDR3 reads TGCAGTGCTACGGTAACAGGTGCCTACGAGCAGTACTTC. Translating gives CSATVTGAYEQYF.